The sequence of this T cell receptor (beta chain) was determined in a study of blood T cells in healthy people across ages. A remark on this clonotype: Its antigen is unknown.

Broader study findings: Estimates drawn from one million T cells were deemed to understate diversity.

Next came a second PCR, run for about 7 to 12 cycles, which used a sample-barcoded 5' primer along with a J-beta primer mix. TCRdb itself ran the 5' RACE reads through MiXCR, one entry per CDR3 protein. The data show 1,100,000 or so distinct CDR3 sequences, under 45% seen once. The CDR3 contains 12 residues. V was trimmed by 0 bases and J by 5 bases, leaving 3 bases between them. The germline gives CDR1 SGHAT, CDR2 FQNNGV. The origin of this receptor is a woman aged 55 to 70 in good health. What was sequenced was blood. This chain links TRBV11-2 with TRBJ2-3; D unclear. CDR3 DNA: TGTGCCAGCAGCTTAGAGCGAGATACGCAGTATTTT. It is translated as CASSLERDTQYF.